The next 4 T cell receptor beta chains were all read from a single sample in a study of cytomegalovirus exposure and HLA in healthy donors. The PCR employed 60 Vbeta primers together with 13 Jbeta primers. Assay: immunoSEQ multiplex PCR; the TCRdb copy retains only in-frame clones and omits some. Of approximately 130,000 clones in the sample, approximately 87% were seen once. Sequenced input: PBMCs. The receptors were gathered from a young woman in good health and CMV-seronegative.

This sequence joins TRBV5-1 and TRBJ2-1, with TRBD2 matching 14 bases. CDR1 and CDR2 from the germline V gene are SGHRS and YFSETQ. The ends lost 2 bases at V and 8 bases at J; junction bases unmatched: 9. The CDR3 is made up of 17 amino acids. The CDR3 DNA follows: TGCGCCAGCAGCTTTTCGACTAGCGGGGGGGCCTGGGATGAGCAGTTCTTC. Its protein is CASSFSTSGGAWDEQFF.

CDR3 in amino acids: CASSGSLLFPGELFF. Here the CDR3 DNA reads TGTGCCAGCAGTGGAAGCTTATTATTCCCCGGGGAGCTGTTTTTT. The chain carries TRBV2 and TRBJ2-2; no firm D call. The germline V gene encodes CDR1 SNHLY and CDR2 FYNNEI. The V end was cut by 4 bases, the J end by 6 bases, with 15 bases between. The CDR3 is 15 amino acids.

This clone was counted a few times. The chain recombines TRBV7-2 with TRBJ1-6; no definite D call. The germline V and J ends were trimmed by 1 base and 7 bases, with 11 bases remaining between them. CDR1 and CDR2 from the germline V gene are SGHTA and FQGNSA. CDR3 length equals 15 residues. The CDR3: CASSLGARANSPLHF. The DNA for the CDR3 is TGTGCCAGCAGCTTAGGGGCCAGAGCCAATTCACCCCTCCACTTT.

The CDR3 DNA reads TGTGCCAGTAGTCGGCGGGCGGATGGCAATCAGCCCCAGCATTTT. Protein sequence: CASSRRADGNQPQHF. The chain joins TRBV19 to TRBJ1-5; no reliable D call. The CDR3 is 15 amino acids. V lost 5 bases to trimming and J lost 2 bases, with 13 bases between them. Germline V gives CDR1 LNHDA, CDR2 SQIVND (reference sequence).